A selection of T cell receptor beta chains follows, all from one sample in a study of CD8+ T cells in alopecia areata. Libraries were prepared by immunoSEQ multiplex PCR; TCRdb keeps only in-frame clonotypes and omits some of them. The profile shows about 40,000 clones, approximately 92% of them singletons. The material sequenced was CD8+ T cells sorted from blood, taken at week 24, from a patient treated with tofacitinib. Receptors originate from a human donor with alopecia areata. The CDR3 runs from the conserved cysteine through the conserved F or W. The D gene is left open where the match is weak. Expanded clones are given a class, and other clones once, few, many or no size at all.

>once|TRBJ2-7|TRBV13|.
CASSLGQSYEQYF
TGTGCCAGCAGCCTTGGACAATCCTACGAGCAGTACTTC
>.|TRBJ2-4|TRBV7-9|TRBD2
CASSQGSAWEGTLKNIQYF
TGTGCCAGCAGCCAAGGCTCCGCTTGGGAGGGGACCCTAAAAAACATTCAGTACTTC
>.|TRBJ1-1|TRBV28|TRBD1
CASSPRTGTNTEAFF
TGTGCCAGCAGTCCAAGGACAGGGACGAACACTGAAGCTTTCTTT
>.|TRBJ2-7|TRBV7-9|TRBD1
CASSPGTGGEQYF
TGTGCCAGCAGCCCCGGGACAGGGGGCGAGCAGTACTTC
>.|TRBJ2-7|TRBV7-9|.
CASSLVPGGPSYEQYF
TGTGCCAGCAGCTTAGTGCCGGGGGGCCCTTCCTACGAGCAGTACTTC
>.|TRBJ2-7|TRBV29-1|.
CSVETSLYEQYF
TGCAGCGTTGAAACCAGCCTCTACGAGCAGTACTTC
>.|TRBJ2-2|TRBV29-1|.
CSVLTGAGELFF
TGCAGCGTTCTAACGGGGGCCGGGGAGCTGTTTTTT
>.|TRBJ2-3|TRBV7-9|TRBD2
CASSSGLTMDSDTQYF
TGTGCCAGCAGCTCGGGACTAACCATGGATTCAGATACGCAGTATTTT
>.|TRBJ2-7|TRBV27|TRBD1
CASGTLGQGYEQYF
TGTGCCAGCGGCACGCTCGGACAGGGCTACGAGCAGTACTTC
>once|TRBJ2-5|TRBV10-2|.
CASRGSGETQYF
TGCGCCAGTCGGGGCTCAGGGGAGACCCAGTACTTC
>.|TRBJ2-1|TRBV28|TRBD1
CASSPTDRGSYNEQFF
TGTGCCAGCAGTCCTACGGACAGGGGAAGTTACAATGAGCAGTTCTTC
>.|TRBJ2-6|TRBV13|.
CASSESGSGANVLTF
TGTGCCAGCAGCGAGAGTGGATCGGGGGCCAACGTCCTGACTTTC
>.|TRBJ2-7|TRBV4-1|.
CASSQDSDYEQYF
TGCGCCAGCAGCCAAGATTCGGACTACGAGCAGTACTTC
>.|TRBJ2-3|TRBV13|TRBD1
CASSLPLVPGQGTDTQYF
TGTGCCAGCAGCCTCCCCCTCGTCCCGGGACAGGGAACAGATACGCAGTATTTT